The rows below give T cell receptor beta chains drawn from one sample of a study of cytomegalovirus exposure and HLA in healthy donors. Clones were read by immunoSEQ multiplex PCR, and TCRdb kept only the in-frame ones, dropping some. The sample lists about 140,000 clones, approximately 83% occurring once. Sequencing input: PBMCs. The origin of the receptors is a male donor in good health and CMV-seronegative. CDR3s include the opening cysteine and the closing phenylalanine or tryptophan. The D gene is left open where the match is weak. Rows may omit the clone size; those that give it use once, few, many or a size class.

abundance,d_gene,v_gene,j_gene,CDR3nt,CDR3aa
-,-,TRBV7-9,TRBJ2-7,TGTGCCAGCAGCCTACCGCGGGCAGGAGCCGAGCAGTACTTC,CASSLPRAGAEQYF
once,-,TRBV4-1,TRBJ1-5,TGCGCCAGCAGCCAGAGGAGCAATCAGCCCCAGCATTTT,CASSQRSNQPQHF
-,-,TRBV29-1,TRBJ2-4,TGCAGCGTCGCAACAGGAAACATTCAGTACTTC,CSVATGNIQYF
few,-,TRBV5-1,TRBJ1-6,TGCGCCAGCAGCTTGAACGGCAGGGTAAATTCACCCCTCCACTTT,CASSLNGRVNSPLHF
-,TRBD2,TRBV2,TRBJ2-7,TGTGCCAGCAGGGGAGCGGGAGGATCCTACGAGCAGTACTTC,CASRGAGGSYEQYF
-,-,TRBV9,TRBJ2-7,TGTGCCAGCAGCGTACATCTTGCTAGGGGAGAGCAGTACTTC,CASSVHLARGEQYF
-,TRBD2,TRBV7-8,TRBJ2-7,TGTGCCAGCAGCTCCACGGGCGGGAGGGGGACCTACGAGCAGTACTTC,CASSSTGGRGTYEQYF
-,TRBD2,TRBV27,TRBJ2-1,TGTGCCAGCAGTACCTCTAAAGAGCGGGGGGACTACAATGAGCAGTTCTTC,CASSTSKERGDYNEQFF
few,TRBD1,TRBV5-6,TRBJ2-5,TGTGCCAGCACCCAAGGGACAGGCGATTGGTGGGAGACCCAGTACTTC,CASTQGTGDWWETQYF
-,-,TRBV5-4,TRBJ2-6,TGTGCCAGCAGCTCCCCCACAGGTTCATCTGGGGCCAACGTCCTGACTTTC,CASSSPTGSSGANVLTF
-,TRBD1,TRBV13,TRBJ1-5,TGTGCCAGCAGCTTAGGACAGGGGGCTAGTCAGCCCCAGCATTTT,CASSLGQGASQPQHF
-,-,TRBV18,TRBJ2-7,TGTGCCAGCTCACCATTTTCCCCACAGGACACCTACGAGCAGTACTTC,CASSPFSPQDTYEQYF
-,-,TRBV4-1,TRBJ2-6,TGCGCCAGCAGCCAAGACGGTTCCGACAGGCCTGGGGCCAACGTCCTGACTTTC,CASSQDGSDRPGANVLTF
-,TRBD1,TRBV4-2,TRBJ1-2,TGTGCCAGCAGCCAAGATCCCGCAGGGGGCGTCAGCTATGGCTACACCTTC,CASSQDPAGGVSYGYTF
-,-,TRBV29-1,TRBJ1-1,TGCAGCGTAACAGGGTTAGTGAACACTGAAGCTTTCTTT,CSVTGLVNTEAFF
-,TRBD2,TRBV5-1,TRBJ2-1,TGCGCCAGCAGCTTGGTCGGTAGCGGGGGTTCGGAGCAGTTCTTC,CASSLVGSGGSEQFF
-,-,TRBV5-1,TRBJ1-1,TGCGCCAGCAGCTTCGGGGTCCTGAACACTGAAGCTTTCTTT,CASSFGVLNTEAFF
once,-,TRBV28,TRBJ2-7,TGTGCCAGCAGTTCCGAGGCGCCCTACGAGCAGTACTTC,CASSSEAPYEQYF
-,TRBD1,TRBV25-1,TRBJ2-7,TGTGCCAGCAGAGGACAGGGTAACTACGAGCAGTACTTC,CASRGQGNYEQYF
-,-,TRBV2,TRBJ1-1,TGTGCCAGCACCCTGCGGGGAGTGAACACTGAAGCTTTCTTT,CASTLRGVNTEAFF
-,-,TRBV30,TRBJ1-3,TGTGCCTGGAGTAGTGGGAGCTCTGGAAACACCATATATTTT,CAWSSGSSGNTIYF
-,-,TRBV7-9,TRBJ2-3,TGTGCCAGCAGTTATTCGTCCGGCCTAGCGGATACGCAGTATTTT,CASSYSSGLADTQYF
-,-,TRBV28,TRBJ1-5,TGTGCCAGCACCTTAGGAGGACGCCATCAGCCCCAGCATTTT,CASTLGGRHQPQHF
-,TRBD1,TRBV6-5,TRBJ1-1,TGTGCCAGCAGTCACCCGGGGACAGTTGAAGCTTTCTTT,CASSHPGTVEAFF
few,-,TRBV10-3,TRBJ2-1,TGTGCCACCAGGGACTTGAGCTCCTACAATGAGCAGTTCTTC,CATRDLSSYNEQFF
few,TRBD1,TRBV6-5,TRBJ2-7,TGTGCCAGCAGTGAAGGGACAGGGGGCTACGAGCAGTACTTC,CASSEGTGGYEQYF
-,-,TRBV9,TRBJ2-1,TGTGCCAGCAGCGCAAGACAGGTCCGGGTTGACTACAATGAGCAGTTCTTC,CASSARQVRVDYNEQFF
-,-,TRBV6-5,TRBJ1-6,TGTGCCAGCAGTTCTCAGAATTCACCCCTCCACTTT,CASSSQNSPLHF
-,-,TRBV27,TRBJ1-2,TGTGCCAGCAGTTTATATGGGACACCCCGAGACTATGGCTACACCTTC,CASSLYGTPRDYGYTF
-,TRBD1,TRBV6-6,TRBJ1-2,TGTGCCAGCAGTTACTCTCGAGGGGGCGGCTACACCTTC,CASSYSRGGGYTF
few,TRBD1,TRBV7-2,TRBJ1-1,TGTGCCAGCAGCCTCTCGACAGGGTTGAACACTGAAGCTTTCTTT,CASSLSTGLNTEAFF
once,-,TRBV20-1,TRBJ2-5,TGCAGTGCTAGAGAACTCAAGACCCAGTACTTC,CSARELKTQYF
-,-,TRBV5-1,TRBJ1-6,TGCGCCAGCAGGGAGGGTGAGGAATCACCCCTCCACTTT,CASREGEESPLHF
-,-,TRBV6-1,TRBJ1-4,TGTGCCAGCCTTCGGGACTCGATCGAAAAACTGTTTTTT,CASLRDSIEKLFF
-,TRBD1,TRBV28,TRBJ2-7,TGTGCCAGCAGTTTTCCCGGACAGGACGAGCAGTACTTC,CASSFPGQDEQYF
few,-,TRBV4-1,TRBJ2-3,TGCGCCAGCAGCCAAGATAGGGCAGGGCCAGATACGCAGTATTTT,CASSQDRAGPDTQYF
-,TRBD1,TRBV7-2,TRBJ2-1,TGTGCCAGCAGCGTGAGCAGGGGGCTTAGGTACAATGAGCAGTTCTTC,CASSVSRGLRYNEQFF
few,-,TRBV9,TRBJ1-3,TGTGCCAGCAGCACCTCTGGGGCCTCCTCTGGAAACACCATATATTTT,CASSTSGASSGNTIYF
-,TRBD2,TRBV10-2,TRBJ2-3,TGCGCCAGCACGGGACTAGCGGTTAGCACAGATACGCAGTATTTT,CASTGLAVSTDTQYF
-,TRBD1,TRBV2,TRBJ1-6,TGTGCCAGCAGTGAAGCGGGAAGGGGGCCGGATTCACCCCTCCACTTT,CASSEAGRGPDSPLHF
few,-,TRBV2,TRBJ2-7,TGTGCCAGCAGTGAGGTCAGCTACGAGCAGTACTTC,CASSEVSYEQYF
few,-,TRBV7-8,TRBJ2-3,TGTGCCAGCAGCTTAAGGACTTCCCCGGATACGCAGTATTTT,CASSLRTSPDTQYF
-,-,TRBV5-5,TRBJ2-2,TGTGCCAGCAGCAGGAGTTTGACTGAAGGAAACACCGGGGAGCTGTTTTTT,CASSRSLTEGNTGELFF
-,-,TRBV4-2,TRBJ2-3,TGTGCCAGCAGCCAAGATTGGAGTAGCCGGAGCACAGATACGCAGTATTTT,CASSQDWSSRSTDTQYF
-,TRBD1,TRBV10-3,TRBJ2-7,TGTGCCATCAGCTCACCGGGACAGGGTTACGAGCAGTACTTC,CAISSPGQGYEQYF
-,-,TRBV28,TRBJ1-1,TGTGCCAGCAGTTCCCACAGGGTATGGACTGAAGCTTTCTTT,CASSSHRVWTEAFF
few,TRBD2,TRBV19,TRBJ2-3,TGTGCCAGTAGGGGACTAGCAACGGCAGAAGATACGCAGTATTTT,CASRGLATAEDTQYF
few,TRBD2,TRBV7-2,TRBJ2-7,TGTGCCAGCAGCTTAGGGCTAGCGGGGACCTACGAGCAGTACTTC,CASSLGLAGTYEQYF
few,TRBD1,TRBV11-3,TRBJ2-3,TGTGCCAGCAGCCCCGGACAGGGGAGCACAGATACGCAGTATTTT,CASSPGQGSTDTQYF
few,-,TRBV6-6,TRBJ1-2,TGTGCCAGCAGTTACTCGACGGGACTTAACTATGGCTACACCTTC,CASSYSTGLNYGYTF
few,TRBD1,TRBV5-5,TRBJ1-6,TGTGCCAGCAGCAAGTCACAGGGGGCCTATAATTCACCCCTCCACTTT,CASSKSQGAYNSPLHF
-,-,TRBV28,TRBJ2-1,TGTGCCAGCAGTAGGGGCCGAGACAATGAGCAGTTCTTC,CASSRGRDNEQFF
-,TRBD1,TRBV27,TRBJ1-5,TGTGCCAGCAGTTCACTCCAGGCAGGGGGCGTCAATCAGCCCCAGCATTTT,CASSSLQAGGVNQPQHF
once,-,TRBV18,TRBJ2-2,TGTGCCAGCTCCCAGACTCGTGGAACCACGAACACCGGGGAGCTGTTTTTT,CASSQTRGTTNTGELFF
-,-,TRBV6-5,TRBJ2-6,TGTGCCAGCAGCCGGACTAAGGTCGGGGCCAACGTCCTGACTTTC,CASSRTKVGANVLTF